These T cell receptor beta chains were read from a single sample in a study of T-cell memory formation after mild COVID-19. In TCRdb, the 5' RACE reads were re-called with MiXCR into one record per CDR3 protein. The sample carries 150,000 or so distinct CDR3 sequences, roughly 15% recorded once. Source material: PBMCs or a T cell subset sorted from them (not recorded which). The receptor source for this set is an adult woman who had mild COVID-19 (a few samples of this study predate the infection). Cell type and time point are not known. The CDR3 runs from the conserved cysteine through the conserved F or W. The order of the fields is D gene, clone size, J gene, V gene, CDR3 DNA, CDR3 protein. A D gene is named only where the DNA matches it firmly. Not all rows give a size; the values are once, few, many and, for expanded clones, a class.

NA | NA | TRBJ1-5 | TRBV12-3/TRBV12-4 | TGTGCCAGCAGCTCGACAGGCCCAAATCAGCCCCAGCATTTT | CASSSTGPNQPQHF
TRBD2 | NA | TRBJ2-1 | TRBV9 | TGTGCCAGCAGCGTACCAAATACCGGGACTAGTACCGACAATGAGCAGTTCTTC | CASSVPNTGTSTDNEQFF
TRBD2 | few | TRBJ2-1 | TRBV29-1 | TGCAGCGTGGAGGGACTAGCGGCACCACACCCGGACAATGAGCAGTTCTTC | CSVEGLAAPHPDNEQFF
NA | few | TRBJ1-1 | TRBV6-2/TRBV6-3 | TGTGCCAGCAGCCAAAGTCCCACTGAAGCTTTCTTT | CASSQSPTEAFF
NA | NA | TRBJ1-6 | TRBV11-1 | TGTGCCAGCAGCCGCCCGGGGGTCAGCCCCCTCCACTTT | CASSRPGVSPLHF
TRBD1 | few | TRBJ1-1 | TRBV27 | TGTGCCAGCAGTTTCGGGGGCGCAGGGGGCACTGAAGCTTTCTTT | CASSFGGAGGTEAFF
NA | NA | TRBJ1-5 | TRBV12-3/TRBV12-4 | TGTGCCAGCAGCCTAGGAAGATCGGGAGGCAATCAGCCCCAGCATTTT | CASSLGRSGGNQPQHF
TRBD2 | few | TRBJ2-1 | TRBV13 | TGTGCCAGCAGCTTCCCGACTAGCGGGCTTTGGAATGAGCAGTTCTTC | CASSFPTSGLWNEQFF
NA | once | TRBJ2-7 | TRBV2 | TGTGCCAGCAGTGAAGAGTTGGCAGGCTACGAGCAGTACTTC | CASSEELAGYEQYF
NA | NA | TRBJ2-3 | TRBV5-1 | TGCGCCAGCAGGGCTGTAGATGATAATACGCAGTATTTT | CASRAVDDNTQYF
NA | NA | TRBJ2-3 | TRBV7-2 | TGTGCCAGCAGCTTAGGGCTAGCGAGCCACACAGATACGCAGTATTTT | CASSLGLASHTDTQYF
NA | NA | TRBJ1-2 | TRBV7-8 | TGTGCCAGCAGCCCTGGACGGTTTAACTATGGCTACACCTTC | CASSPGRFNYGYTF
TRBD1 | once | TRBJ2-5 | TRBV10-3 | TGTGCCATCACAAGGGGGCCCCAAGAGACCCAGTACTTC | CAITRGPQETQYF
NA | NA | TRBJ2-7 | TRBV15 | TGTGCCACCAGCAGAGGTCTGGGGGCTTACGAGCAGTACTTC | CATSRGLGAYEQYF
TRBD2 | many | TRBJ2-1 | TRBV6-6 | TGTGCCAGCAGTTACTCGCCGGGAGGTAGGGGTGAGCAGTTCTTC | CASSYSPGGRGEQFF
NA | NA | TRBJ2-5 | TRBV7-9 | TGTGCCAGCAGCTCTTTAGGGGGTCCACAAGAGACCCAGTACTTC | CASSSLGGPQETQYF
NA | NA | TRBJ1-5 | TRBV18 | TGTGCCAGCTCACCGAAGTCAGGGGTTCGCAATCAGCCCCAGCATTTT | CASSPKSGVRNQPQHF
NA | NA | TRBJ1-5 | TRBV27 | TGTGCCAGCAGTTTATACCAGCATCAGCCCCAGCATTTT | CASSLYQHQPQHF
NA | few | TRBJ2-7 | TRBV20-1 | TGCAGTGCTTCCACAGGGTGGGGATCCTACGAGCAGTACTTC | CSASTGWGSYEQYF
NA | NA | TRBJ1-4 | TRBV9 | TGTGCCAGCAGCGTTGACCGACAGCTTAATGAAAAACTGTTTTTT | CASSVDRQLNEKLFF
NA | few | TRBJ2-7 | TRBV14 | TGTGCCAGCAGCCAAGATGGCCTACGGGCGGGCCTATACGAGCAGTACTTC | CASSQDGLRAGLYEQYF
NA | few | TRBJ2-1 | TRBV7-9 | TGTGCCAGCAGCAGCCGGCGGTCTGGGAACAATGAGCAGTTCTTC | CASSSRRSGNNEQFF
NA | NA | TRBJ1-1 | TRBV18 | TGTGCCAGCTCACCCCTCAGGGACCTGAACACTGAAGCTTTCTTT | CASSPLRDLNTEAFF
TRBD1 | few | TRBJ2-5 | TRBV7-2 | TGTGCCAGCAGCTCCGTCGACAGGGGGCGTCAAGAGACCCAGTACTTC | CASSSVDRGRQETQYF
NA | few | TRBJ1-6 | TRBV3-1 | TGTGCCAGCAGTCGAAGTGAGGATAATTCACCCCTCCACTTT | CASSRSEDNSPLHF
NA | many | TRBJ2-3 | TRBV7-2 | TGTGCCAGCAGCTTAGATTCCCCCTACCACACAGATACGCAGTATTTT | CASSLDSPYHTDTQYF
NA | NA | TRBJ2-3 | TRBV20-1 | TGCAGTGCTAGAGATTGGTCCCGTCCGGCTGATACGCAGTATTTT | CSARDWSRPADTQYF
TRBD2 | many | TRBJ2-5 | TRBV5-1 | TGCGCCAGCAGCCCGGGACTAGCGGGGGAGACCCAGTACTTC | CASSPGLAGETQYF
TRBD1 | NA | TRBJ2-7 | TRBV6-6 | TGTGCCAGCAGCCAACCGGGACAGGGATACTACGAGCAGTACTTC | CASSQPGQGYYEQYF
NA | many | TRBJ2-5 | TRBV7-2 | TGTGCCAGCAGCTTAGGTGGTTCTCAAGAGACCCAGTACTTC | CASSLGGSQETQYF
NA | NA | TRBJ2-2 | TRBV12-3/TRBV12-4 | TGTGCCACCGCCGCGGGGCGGATTGAAGCCGGGGAGCTGTTTTTT | CATAAGRIEAGELFF
NA | few | TRBJ2-5 | TRBV7-2 | TGTGCCAGCAGCCAGTACACAGAGACCCAGTACTTC | CASSQYTETQYF